A selection of T cell receptor beta chains follows, all from one sample in a study of Ad26.COV2.S vaccination and SARS-CoV-2 variants. Sequenced by immunoSEQ multiplex PCR; TCRdb stores in-frame clones only, minus some. The table lists almost 400,000 clones, around nine tenths of them singletons. The source was peripheral blood, collected in a trial of Ad26.COV2.S vaccine versus placebo. These receptors all stem from a person between 18 and 59 years old who received the Ad26.COV2.S COVID-19 vaccine or a placebo. The CDR3 runs from the conserved cysteine through the conserved F or W.

CDR3: CASSISGGGGEQYF
V: TRBV9

CDR3: CSASNRGGADTQYF
V: TRBV20-1

CDR3: CAWTGTGGTEAFF
V: TRBV30

CDR3: CATSGRSEKLFF
V: TRBV19

CDR3: CGGFDGELFF
V: TRBV20-1

CDR3: CASSQEARTNTEAFF
V: TRBV4-2

CDR3: CSVGQGANYGYTF
V: TRBV29-1

CDR3: CASRSLAGVSYEQYF
V: TRBV19

CDR3: CASSSLRGEAFF
V: TRBV9

CDR3: CASGDGAYEQYF
V: TRBV12-3/TRBV12-4

CDR3: CASSRSPGTGSTEAFF
V: TRBV3-1/TRBV3-2

CDR3: CASSSPGQGSSGTQYF
V: TRBV18

CDR3: CASRGRATGELFF
V: TRBV19

CDR3: CATSGSSGSITDTQYF
V: TRBV6-1

CDR3: CASSLYGTAAEGEQFF
V: TRBV5-4

CDR3: CASSLLRERDEQYF
V: TRBV5-4

CDR3: CATSDLREPGELFF
V: TRBV24-1

CDR3: CASSSGLAGEQFF
V: TRBV11-3

CDR3: CANTGHRDRGPWEQFF
V: TRBV27

CDR3: CASSYSALTEAFF
V: TRBV6-5

CDR3: CASSLARTGGKEQYF
V: TRBV11-1

CDR3: CASSVGGLREKLFF
V: TRBV5-1

CDR3: CSVRAGFGTGELFF
V: TRBV29-1

CDR3: CSVGILAGDTGELFF
V: TRBV29-1

CDR3: CAWSQTSGGPGDTQYF
V: TRBV30

CDR3: CASSPDRTYNSPLHF
V: TRBV18

CDR3: CASRTSGSTDTQYF
V: TRBV5-1

CDR3: CASSLVPASGNTIYF
V: TRBV5-1

CDR3: CASSPTGRGIAFF
V: TRBV18

CDR3: CASSVGGGAAYEQYF
V: TRBV9

CDR3: CSVGQVGYEQYF
V: TRBV29-1

CDR3: CASSGVRDSPLHF
V: TRBV27

CDR3: CASSLNGPNTGELFF
V: TRBV7-3

CDR3: CAASSGARTLINYGYTF
V: TRBV28

CDR3: CASSSHLARTEQYF
V: TRBV5-4

CDR3: CASSPPGNTEAFF
V: TRBV18

CDR3: CASSPSGTQPQHF
V: TRBV12-3/TRBV12-4

CDR3: CASSERERGNEQFF
V: TRBV9

CDR3: CASSPPAGGEQYF
V: TRBV6-2/TRBV6-3

CDR3: CASSGSGVETQYF
V: TRBV9

CDR3: CAWSVLRRDFQYF
V: TRBV30

CDR3: CASSGQASTDTQYF
V: TRBV25-1

CDR3: CASGSKNTEAFF
V: TRBV11-3

CDR3: CASSLVGFGSSYEQYF
V: TRBV7-2

CDR3: CASSLGGDYGYTF
V: TRBV12-3/TRBV12-4

CDR3: CASSPRWKEGQPQHF
V: TRBV18

CDR3: CASSFPRDREGYEQFF
V: TRBV11-2

CDR3: CASSGGLGKDTQYF
V: TRBV5-4

CDR3: CASSQTSWETQYF
V: TRBV4-1